These 6 T cell receptor beta chains were all obtained from the same sample, sequenced in a study of OX40 agonist ivuxolimab in advanced cancers. Method: immunoSEQ multiplex PCR; TCRdb's copy keeps in-frame clones and lacks some. This sample carries approximately 59,000 clones, roughly four fifths of them seen once, and the ten largest clones take 0.75%. Sequenced here: CD4+ or CD8+ T cells sorted from blood, sampled in a trial of the OX40 agonist ivuxolimab. Receptors were obtained from an adult with an advanced solid tumor such as melanoma, head and neck, liver or kidney cancer.

CDR3 sequence: CATLGGLGIVSPLHF. The CDR3, as DNA: TGTGCCACCCTAGGGGGTCTGGGAATAGTTTCACCCCTCCACTTT. The J gene is TRBJ1-6, the V gene TRBV2; weak D call: TRBD1 (6 bases). Trimming took off 10 bases at V and 9 bases at J, with 22 bases between the two ends. The CDR3 length is 15 residues. Germline-derived CDR1 and CDR2 are SNHLY and FYNNEI.

This clone occurred a few times. The rearrangement links TRBV19 to TRBJ1-1; possibly TRBD1 for D (6 bases). There are 17 residues in the CDR3. The germline V gene encodes CDR1 LNHDA and CDR2 SQIVND (reference sequence). Trimming took 7 bases from V and 4 from J, leaving 25 bases between them. DNA for the CDR3: TGTGCCAGTACCATCCGGGGGGCCCGCAGATTGGGCACTGAAGCTTTCTTT. It yields the protein CASTIRGARRLGTEAFF.

In its sample, this clone was seen once. The rearrangement links TRBV6-6 to TRBJ2-7; D is possibly TRBD1 (6 bases). Germline values: CDR1 MNHNY, CDR2 SVGAGI (reference sequence). The V and J ends lost 5 bases and 4 bases respectively, with 9 bases between them. This CDR3 contains 12 residues. Here the CDR3 DNA reads TGTGCCAGCAGTACCAGGGGTTACGAGCAGTACTTC. Translation: CASSTRGYEQYF.

CDR3 in DNA: TGTGCCAGCAGCTTAAACAGGGCCCAGTACGAGCAGTACTTC. Translation gives CASSLNRAQYEQYF. The rearrangement uses TRBV11-2 and TRBJ2-7; D possibly corresponds to TRBD1 (6 bases). Trimming stripped 2 bases from V and 4 bases from J, with 12 bases between. The CDR3 has 14 residues. Germline V gene lookup returns CDR1 SGHAT and CDR2 FQNNGV. Full variable domain (remainder filled in from reference TRBV11-2 and TRBJ2-7): EAGVAQSPRYKIIEKRQSVAFWCNPISGHATLYWYQQILGQGPKLLIQFQNNGVVDDSQLPKDRFSAERLKGVDSTLKIQPAKLEDSAVYLCASSLNRAQYEQYFGPGTRLTVT.

The chain recombines TRBV10-3 with TRBJ1-2; D is possibly TRBD1 (5 bases). Trimming stripped 8 bases from V and 4 bases from J, with 17 bases between. Per the germline V gene, CDR1 is ENHRY and CDR2 is SYGVKD. The CDR3 sequence is 14 residues long. The DNA of the CDR3 is TGTGCCATCCCCCTGGGGGAGTTGAGCTATGGCTACACCTTC. This encodes CAIPLGELSYGYTF.

V and J are TRBV5-4 and TRBJ2-2; no clear D. V shed 5 bases and J shed 7 bases, with 6 bases lying between them. CDR3 length: 11 residues. Germline lookup yields CDR1 SGHNT and CDR2 YYREEE (reference sequence). CDR3 amino acids: CASSPGGELFF. The CDR3, as DNA: TGTGCCAGCAGTCCCGGCGGGGAGCTGTTTTTT.